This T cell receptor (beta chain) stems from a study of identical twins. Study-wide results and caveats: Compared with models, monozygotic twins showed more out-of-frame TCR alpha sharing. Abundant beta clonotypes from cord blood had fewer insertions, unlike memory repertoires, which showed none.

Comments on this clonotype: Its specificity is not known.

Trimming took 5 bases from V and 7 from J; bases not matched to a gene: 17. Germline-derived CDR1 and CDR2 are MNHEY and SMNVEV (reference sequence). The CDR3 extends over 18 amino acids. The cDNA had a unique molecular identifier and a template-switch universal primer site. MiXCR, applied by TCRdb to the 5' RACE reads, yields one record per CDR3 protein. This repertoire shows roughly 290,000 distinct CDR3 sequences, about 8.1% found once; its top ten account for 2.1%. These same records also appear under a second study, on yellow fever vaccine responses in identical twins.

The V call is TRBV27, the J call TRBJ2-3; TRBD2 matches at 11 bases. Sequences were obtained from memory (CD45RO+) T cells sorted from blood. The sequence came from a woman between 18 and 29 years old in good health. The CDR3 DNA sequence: TGTGCCAGCAGTCCAAGACTAGCGGGGTCTGTCTGGTCCTATACGCAGTATTTT. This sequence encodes CASSPRLAGSVWSYTQYF.